Listed here are 10 T cell receptor beta chains from one sample, sequenced in a study of pediatric ulcerative colitis (dated by TCRdb to about 2019). The method was the immunoSEQ multiplex PCR assay. The immuneACCESS repertoire file appears here via TCRdb, limited to in-frame rearrangements. These files lack a portion of the clones; in checked studies, under half of the deficit traces to unresolved V genes, and the cause of the others is not known. This sample lists about 36,000 clones; around 78% were detected once. The ten biggest clones cover roughly 24% of the sample. Sequencing was performed on blood. All receptors come from a girl between 10 and 17 years old with moderate ulcerative colitis.

The chain carries TRBV6-5 and TRBJ1-2; 8 nucleotides align to TRBD1. CDR3 length: 15 residues. The germline V gene encodes CDR1 MNHEY and CDR2 SVGAGI. V shed 6 bases and J 3 bases; nucleotides not matched to a gene: 9. The CDR3 coding sequence is TGTGCCAGCAGATCCCGAGACAGGGGTGACTATGGCTACACCTTC. It translates to CASRSRDRGDYGYTF.

V is TRBV25-1 and J is TRBJ1-1, with D unclear. Trimming removed 0 bases from V and 1 base from J, with 6 bases in between. Germline-derived CDR1 and CDR2 are MGHDK and SYGVNS. The CDR3 extends over 14 amino acids. CDR3 sequence reads: CASSEYYENTEAFF. The CDR3 DNA follows: TGTGCCAGCAGTGAATATTATGAGAACACTGAAGCTTTCTTT.

CDR3 nucleotide sequence: TGTGCCAGCACACGCACCGGGGAGCTGTTTTTT. Its translation: CASTRTGELFF. The chain recombines TRBV28 with TRBJ2-2; D is ambiguous. Germline assignment: CDR1 MDHEN and CDR2 SYDVKM. The CDR3 is made up of 11 amino acids. Trimming took 7 bases from V and 4 from J, leaving 4 bases between them.

The V and J genes are TRBV7-8 and TRBJ1-2, with D unclear. The CDR3 spans 14 residues. Trimming took off 4 bases at V and 9 bases at J, with 18 bases between the two ends. Per the germline V gene, CDR1 is SGHVS and CDR2 is FQNEAQ. The CDR3 region has the DNA TGTGCCAGCAGCTCCCCCGCCCATACGGGGAGCTACACCTTC. Its translation: CASSSPAHTGSYTF.

The chain links TRBV29-1 to TRBJ1-4; D remains unclear. The CDR3 is made up of 10 amino acids. CDR1 and CDR2 from the germline V gene are SQVTM and ANQGSEA. Deletions cut 4 bases from V and 7 bases from J, with 4 bases between. The DNA for the CDR3 is TGCAGCGTTGGGGGTGAAAAACTGTTTTTT. Translated: CSVGGEKLFF.

This clone was counted only a few times. The chain links TRBV7-9 to TRBJ1-5, with D possibly being TRBD1 (5 bases). V was cut by 6 bases and J by 7 bases, with 13 bases left in between. CDR3 length: 13 amino acids. Germline CDR1 reads SEHNR; CDR2 reads FQNEAQ (reference sequence). The CDR3 nucleotides read TGTGCCAGCAGAGGTGGGCAGGGACAGCCCCAGCATTTT. Residues: CASRGGQGQPQHF.

The gene calls are TRBV2 and TRBJ2-7; D may be TRBD2 (6 bases). Trimming left V 3 bases short and J 7 bases short, with 22 bases between. Germline loops: CDR1 SNHLY, CDR2 FYNNEI. CDR3 length: 16 residues. In DNA, the CDR3 is TGTGCCAGCAGTGAGAGGTTGTTAGCGGCCGCAGGTGAGCAGTACTTC. This gives the protein CASSERLLAAAGEQYF.

CDR3 coding DNA: TGTGCCAGCAGTTTGAAGGCAGGGAACACTGAAGCTTTCTTT. This codes for CASSLKAGNTEAFF. The chain recombines TRBV28 with TRBJ1-1; D is unresolved. Germline CDR1 reads MDHEN; CDR2 reads SYDVKM. The CDR3 extends over 14 amino acids. The ends were cut back, 3 bases at V and 1 base at J, with 9 bases in the middle.

The V call is TRBV28, the J call TRBJ2-7; 8 nucleotides align to TRBD1. Germline CDR1 MDHEN, CDR2 SYDVKM. The CDR3 contains 14 residues. The J segment lost 5 bases and the V segment lost 10 bases, leaving 13 bases of the junction unmatched. CDR3 in DNA: TGTGCCACCCAGTTTAGAGACAGGGGCCACGAGCAGTACTTC. Its translation is CATQFRDRGHEQYF.

In this sample, this clone turned up once. The rearrangement uses TRBV7-4 and TRBJ2-3; 7 bases align to TRBD2. Per germline, CDR1 SGHVT and CDR2 SQSDAQ. Germline trimming cut 5 bases from V and 4 bases from J; bases unmatched to any gene: 12. This CDR3 spans 16 amino acids. CDR3 bases: TGTGCCAGCAGCCCGGGGCGTTGGGGGGGACCAGATACGCAGTATTTT. Its translation is CASSPGRWGGPDTQYF.